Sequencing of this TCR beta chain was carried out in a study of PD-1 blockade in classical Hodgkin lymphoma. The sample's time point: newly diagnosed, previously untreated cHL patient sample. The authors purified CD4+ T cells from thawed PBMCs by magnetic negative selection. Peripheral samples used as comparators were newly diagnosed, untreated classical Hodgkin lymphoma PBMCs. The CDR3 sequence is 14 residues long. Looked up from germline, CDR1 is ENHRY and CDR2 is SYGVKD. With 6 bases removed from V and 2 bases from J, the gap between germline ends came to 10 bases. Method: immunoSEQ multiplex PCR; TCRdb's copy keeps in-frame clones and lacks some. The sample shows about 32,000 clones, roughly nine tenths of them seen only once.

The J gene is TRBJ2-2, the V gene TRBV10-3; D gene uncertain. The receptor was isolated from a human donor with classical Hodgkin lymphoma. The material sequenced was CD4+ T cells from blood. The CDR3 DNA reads TGTGCCATCAGGCCTGACTTAAACACCGGGGAGCTGTTTTTT. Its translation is CAIRPDLNTGELFF.